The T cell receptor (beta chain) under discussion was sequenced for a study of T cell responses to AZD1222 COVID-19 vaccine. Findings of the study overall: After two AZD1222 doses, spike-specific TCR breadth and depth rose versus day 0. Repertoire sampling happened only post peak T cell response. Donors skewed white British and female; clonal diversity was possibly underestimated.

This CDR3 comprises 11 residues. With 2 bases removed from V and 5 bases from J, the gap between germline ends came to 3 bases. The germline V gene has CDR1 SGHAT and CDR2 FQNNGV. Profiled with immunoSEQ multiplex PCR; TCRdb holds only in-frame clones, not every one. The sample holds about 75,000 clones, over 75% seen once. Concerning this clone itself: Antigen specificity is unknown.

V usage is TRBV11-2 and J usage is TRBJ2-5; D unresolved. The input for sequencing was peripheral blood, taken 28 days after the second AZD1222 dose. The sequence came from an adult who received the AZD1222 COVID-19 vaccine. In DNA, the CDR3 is TGTGCCAGCAGCTTAATTGAGACCCAGTACTTC. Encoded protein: CASSLIETQYF.